This TCR beta chain was documented in a study of T cells in Graves' hyperthyroidism and ophthalmopathy. About the study: Peripheral blood was obtained at initial diagnosis, preceding any treatment.

V lost 7 bases and J lost 0, with 13 bases in between. Germline CDR1 and CDR2: MNHNS and SASEGT. This CDR3 comprises 15 residues. Findings and limits, study-wide: In blood, most of the thyroid clonotypes expanded above 0.001 were also present.

Patients aged 18 to 65 had newly diagnosed hyperthyroidism of under 2 months' duration. First hyperthyroidism diagnosis is when the blood sample was obtained, before any ophthalmopathy symptoms. Ten or more counts support this clonotype. Its specificity is unknown. Amplified TCR beta CDR3 regions derived from RNA transcripts. Carried out on the TCR CDR3, a first-round RT-PCR used the HTBI primer set. TCRdb called the multiplex PCR reads again in MiXCR, with one record for every CDR3 protein. This sample has about 720,000 distinct CDR3 sequences, with 18% found just once. Specimen: blood. The sequence derives from a woman aged 45-60 years with Graves' hyperthyroidism that later progressed to Graves' ophthalmopathy. The chain recombines TRBV6-1 with TRBJ2-1, with D perhaps TRBD2 (5 bases). Written as DNA, the CDR3 is TGTGCCAGCACTACGGACTGGAGCTCCTACAATGAGCAGTTCTTC. The encoded protein is CASTTDWSSYNEQFF.